These T cell receptor beta chains were read from a single sample in a study of blood T cell repertoires in COVID-19. Assay: immunoSEQ multiplex PCR; the TCRdb copy retains only in-frame clones and omits some. Seen here are around 67,000 clones, 70% to 90% observed once, and the top ten hold approximately 20%. The material sequenced was peripheral blood. These receptors were obtained from a woman older than 75 with acute or convalescent COVID-19. Each CDR3 is given with its conserved first and last residue. Each record gives: clone size, D gene, V gene, J gene, CDR3 protein, CDR3 DNA. The D gene is left open where the match is weak. Clone size, where shown, is once, few, many, or a class for clones that have expanded.

>.|.|TRBV4-3|TRBJ2-3
CASSQSSTDTQYF
TGCGCCAGCAGCCAATCTAGCACAGATACGCAGTATTTT
>.|.|TRBV20-1|TRBJ1-1
CSASEAEAFF
TGCAGTGCCTCGGAGGCTGAAGCTTTCTTT
>.|.|TRBV27|TRBJ1-5
CASSLLGGSNQPQHF
TGTGCCAGCAGTCTGCTCGGGGGGAGCAATCAGCCCCAGCATTTT
>.|TRBD1|TRBV6-1|TRBJ1-2
CASSDSLDRDYTF
TGTGCCAGCAGTGATTCGTTGGACAGGGACTACACCTTC
>.|TRBD1|TRBV6-5|TRBJ1-1
CASSFQGDGTEAFF
TGTGCCAGCAGTTTCCAGGGGGATGGGACTGAAGCTTTCTTT
>.|TRBD1|TRBV28|TRBJ1-1
CASSLGQGLNTEAFF
TGTGCCAGCAGTTTAGGACAGGGTTTGAACACTGAAGCTTTCTTT
>.|TRBD1|TRBV10-3|TRBJ2-3
CAVQGAGTSTDTQYF
TGTGCCGTCCAGGGGGCAGGGACTAGCACAGATACGCAGTATTTT
>.|.|TRBV9|TRBJ2-7
CASSEKLRSPDRPYEQYF
TGTGCCAGCAGCGAAAAACTCAGGTCCCCGGACAGACCTTACGAGCAGTACTTC
>.|.|TRBV7-8|TRBJ1-3
CASSFTTGSGNTIYF
TGTGCCAGCAGCTTCACGACAGGTTCTGGAAACACCATATATTTT
>few|TRBD2|TRBV7-3|TRBJ2-1
CASSLLSGGPGEQFF
TGTGCCAGCAGCTTATTATCGGGAGGGCCGGGTGAGCAGTTCTTC
>.|TRBD1|TRBV24-1|TRBJ1-1
CAPGQGPGSDEAFF
TGTGCCCCAGGACAGGGACCGGGATCAGATGAAGCTTTCTTT
>.|.|TRBV28|TRBJ1-5
CASTRGGAPQPQHF
TGTGCCAGCACAAGGGGGGGGGCCCCTCAGCCCCAGCATTTT
>.|.|TRBV4-1|TRBJ2-1
CASSQPGPGGYNEQFF
TGCGCCAGCAGCCAACCGGGCCCCGGGGGTTACAATGAGCAGTTCTTC
>.|.|TRBV7-2|TRBJ2-3
CASDGGDTQYF
TGTGCCAGCGACGGCGGGGATACGCAGTATTTT
>.|.|TRBV10-2|TRBJ1-5
CASSESGGGQPQHF
TGCGCCAGCAGTGAGTCAGGGGGGGGTCAGCCCCAGCATTTT
>few|TRBD1|TRBV2|TRBJ1-1
CASIEGTGNTEAFF
TGTGCCAGCATCGAGGGGACAGGGAACACTGAAGCTTTCTTT
>.|.|TRBV27|TRBJ2-7
CASSFRLTDSFGEQYF
TGTGCCAGCAGTTTCCGGTTAACGGACTCCTTTGGCGAGCAGTACTTC
>once|.|TRBV3-1/TRBV3-2|TRBJ2-3
CASSQGGGLTDTQYF
TGTGCCAGCAGCCAAGGGGGGGGGCTCACAGATACGCAGTATTTT
>.|.|TRBV10-3|TRBJ1-5
CAITGHESQPQHF
TGTGCCATCACGGGACACGAGAGTCAGCCCCAGCATTTT
>.|TRBD1|TRBV5-6|TRBJ1-3
CASSLQGTGNTIYF
TGTGCCAGCAGCTTACAGGGGACCGGAAACACCATATATTTT
>.|.|TRBV27|TRBJ1-4
CASSFLDSEKLFF
TGTGCCAGCAGTTTCCTCGACAGTGAAAAACTGTTTTTT
>.|.|TRBV20-1|TRBJ2-4
CSASSNIQYF
TGCAGTGCTAGCTCAAACATTCAGTACTTC
>.|.|TRBV28|TRBJ2-3
CASSPDFTSSTDTQYF
TGTGCCAGCAGCCCCGACTTCACTTCTAGCACAGATACGCAGTATTTT
>.|.|TRBV4-1|TRBJ2-1
CASSLNAARGNEQFF
TGCGCCAGCAGCCTTAACGCGGCCCGGGGGAATGAGCAGTTCTTC